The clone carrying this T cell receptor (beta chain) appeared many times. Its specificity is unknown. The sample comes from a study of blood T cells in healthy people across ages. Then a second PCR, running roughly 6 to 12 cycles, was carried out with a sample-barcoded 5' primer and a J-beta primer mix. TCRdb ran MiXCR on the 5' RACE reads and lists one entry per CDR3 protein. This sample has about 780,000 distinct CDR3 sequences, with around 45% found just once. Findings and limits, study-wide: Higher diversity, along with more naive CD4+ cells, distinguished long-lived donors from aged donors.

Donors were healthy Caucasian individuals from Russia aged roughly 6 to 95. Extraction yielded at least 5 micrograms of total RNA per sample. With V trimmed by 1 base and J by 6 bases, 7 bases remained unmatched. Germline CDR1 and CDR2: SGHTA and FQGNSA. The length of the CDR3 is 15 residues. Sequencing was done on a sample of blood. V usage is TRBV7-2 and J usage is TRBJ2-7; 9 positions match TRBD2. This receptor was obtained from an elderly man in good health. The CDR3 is CASSLVAGGPVEQYF. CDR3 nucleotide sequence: TGTGCCAGCAGCTTAGTTGCGGGAGGGCCCGTCGAGCAGTACTTC.